This is a list of T cell receptor beta chains from one sample in a study of cytomegalovirus exposure and HLA in healthy donors. Measured with immunoSEQ multiplex PCR; TCRdb has only the in-frame clones, and not every one. The profile covers around 120,000 clones, with roughly 72% appearing a single time and around 2% taken by the ten largest. What was sequenced was PBMCs. Receptor source: a woman aged 45-59 years in good health and CMV-seronegative. Each CDR3 is given with its conserved first and last residue. D genes are given only for firm matches. Only part of the rows carry a size: once, few, many, or a class if the clone is expanded.

clone_size	j_call	v_call	d_call	cdr3_nt	cdr3_aa
NA	TRBJ1-3	TRBV6-6	NA	TGTGCCAGCAGAGATCCAGGGGTTCAAGGCGACACCATATATTTT	CASRDPGVQGDTIYF
NA	TRBJ1-2	TRBV5-5	NA	TGTGCCAGCAGCTTGGGATATCTGGGGGCAAGGGGCTACACCTTC	CASSLGYLGARGYTF
NA	TRBJ1-1	TRBV27	TRBD1	TGTGCCAGCAGTTCAGGGGGCGAAGCTTTCTTT	CASSSGGEAFF
few	TRBJ1-2	TRBV29-1	NA	TGCAGCGTTGAAGGGACAGCCTATGGCTACACCTTC	CSVEGTAYGYTF
NA	TRBJ2-1	TRBV4-1	NA	TGCGCCAGCAGCCAAGATTCAGTTCCCGATGAGCAGTTCTTC	CASSQDSVPDEQFF
once	TRBJ2-1	TRBV28	NA	TGTGCCAGCAGTTCGCGGACGGGGTTCCCCTACAATGAGCAGTTCTTC	CASSSRTGFPYNEQFF
NA	TRBJ1-1	TRBV7-8	NA	TGTGCCAGCAGCTTAGCCAGGGGCTTCACTGAAGCTTTCTTT	CASSLARGFTEAFF
NA	TRBJ1-1	TRBV28	NA	TGTGCCAGCAGCCAAGCGGACAGAGCTGAAGCTTTCTTT	CASSQADRAEAFF
once	TRBJ1-5	TRBV30	NA	TGTGCCTGGGGGGGGGCCGGAGAACCCCAGCATTTT	CAWGGAGEPQHF
NA	TRBJ1-2	TRBV2	TRBD1	TGTGCCAGCAGTCCACAGACAGGGGGCAGCCGGTATGGCTACACCTTC	CASSPQTGGSRYGYTF
NA	TRBJ1-2	TRBV12-5	NA	TGTGCTAGTGGTTTCCCTGACTCAGGGAACTATGGCTACACCTTC	CASGFPDSGNYGYTF
once	TRBJ2-1	TRBV28	TRBD2	TGTGCCAGCAGTTTATTGGGACTAGCGGGTAACAATGAGCAGTTCTTC	CASSLLGLAGNNEQFF